These 29 T cell receptor beta chains came from one sample sequenced in a study of T cell responses to AZD1222 COVID-19 vaccine. The method was immunoSEQ multiplex PCR; TCRdb's version includes in-frame clones alone and lacks a portion of them. Counted here are 98,000 or so clones, about 82% occurring once; the ten biggest clones make up 3% to 3.5%. The material sequenced was peripheral blood, taken on day 0 of AZD1222 vaccination. These receptor sequences come from an adult in good health.

The chain carries TRBV30 and TRBJ2-7; no clear D gene. The CDR3 is made up of 12 amino acids. V shed 3 bases and J shed 3 bases, with 9 bases lying between them. CDR1 is GTSNPN, CDR2 SVGIG, per germline (reference sequence). CDR3 protein: CAWSSTLYEQYF. In DNA, the CDR3 is TGTGCCTGGAGCTCCACCCTCTACGAGCAGTACTTC.

This clone was seen once. The V and J genes are TRBV2 and TRBJ1-3; TRBD1 aligns across 7 bases. The CDR3 runs 15 residues. V lost 7 bases to trimming and J lost 0 bases; unmatched junction nucleotides: 6. Germline values: CDR1 SNHLY, CDR2 FYNNEI. Written as DNA, the CDR3 is TGTGCCAGCACCCTCGGGACAGTCTCTGGAAACACCATATATTTT. It is translated as CASTLGTVSGNTIYF.

CDR3 DNA sequence: TGTGCCACCCTCCCAGGGGGAGCAGATCAGCCCCAGCATTTT. Translated: CATLPGGADQPQHF. The gene calls are TRBV15 and TRBJ1-5; 7 bases match TRBD1. The CDR3 has 14 amino acids. V lost 8 bases and J lost 5; bases outside the gene matches: 9. Looked up from germline, CDR1 is LNHNV and CDR2 is YYDKDF (reference sequence).

The chain has TRBV12-3 or TRBV12-4 and TRBJ1-2; D is undetermined. V was cut by 8 bases and J by 4 bases, with 11 bases left in between. The CDR3 length is 12 residues. CDR3 in amino acids: CASFDGRYGYTF. The CDR3 coding sequence is TGTGCCAGCTTCGACGGACGCTATGGCTACACCTTC.

The chain joins TRBV28 to TRBJ2-1, with no clear D. Trimming removed 3 bases at V and 0 bases at J, with 6 bases between. CDR1 MDHEN and CDR2 SYDVKM come from the germline V gene. CDR3 size: 14 residues. The CDR3 sequence is CASSFVSSYNEQFF. DNA of the CDR3: TGTGCCAGCAGTTTTGTTAGCTCCTACAATGAGCAGTTCTTC. The whole variable domain, filled in from reference TRBV28 and TRBJ2-1, reads DVKVTQSSRYLVKRTGEKVFLECVQDMDHENMFWYRQDPGLGLRLIYFSYDVKMKEKGDIPEGYSVSREKKERFSLILESASTNQTSMYLCASSFVSSYNEQFFGPGTRLTVL.

The chain employs TRBV30 and TRBJ1-4, with D tentatively TRBD1 (6 bases). Germline values: CDR1 GTSNPN, CDR2 SVGIG (reference sequence). There are 13 residues in the CDR3. The V and J ends lost 5 bases and 7 bases respectively, with 14 bases between them. The chain's CDR3 is CAWQRGEGEKLFF. The CDR3 DNA follows: TGTGCCTGGCAAAGGGGGGAAGGTGAAAAACTGTTTTTT.

This chain joins TRBV6-1 and TRBJ1-5; tentative D call: TRBD1 (5 bases). V was trimmed by 2 bases and J by 9 bases, leaving 11 bases between them. Germline V gene lookup returns CDR1 MNHNS and CDR2 SASEGT. The CDR3 has 13 residues. The CDR3 sequence: CASSEIGERPQHF. CDR3 DNA sequence: TGTGCCAGCAGTGAAATAGGGGAACGGCCCCAGCATTTT.

With regard to this clone: Other nucleotide sequences from this sample produce the same CDR3. The rearrangement links TRBV2 to TRBJ1-1; D unresolved. In germline, CDR1 is SNHLY, CDR2 FYNNEI. Trimming pared 2 bases from V and 4 bases from J, leaving 2 bases between. This CDR3 comprises 11 residues. The CDR3 region has the DNA TGTGCCAGCAGTGAACGCACTGAAGCTTTCTTT. It translates to CASSERTEAFF.

This clone showed up just a few times. The chain couples TRBV19 to TRBJ2-7; 13 nucleotides match TRBD2. The ends lost 6 bases at V and 2 bases at J; junction bases unmatched: 4. The CDR3 runs to 15 residues. CDR1 and CDR2 from the germline V gene are LNHDA and SQIVND (reference sequence). CDR3 sequence: CASSMGLAGTYEQYF. CDR3 in DNA: TGTGCCAGTAGCATGGGACTAGCGGGGACCTACGAGCAGTACTTC.

The chain couples TRBV5-1 to TRBJ2-7; 7 bases fit TRBD1. This CDR3 is 16 amino acids long. Unmatched junction bases numbered 7, after V lost 0 bases and J lost 1 base. The germline V gene has CDR1 SGHRS and CDR2 YFSETQ. CDR3 in amino acids: CASSLAWAGGSYEQYF. In DNA, the CDR3 is TGCGCCAGCAGCTTGGCCTGGGCAGGGGGTTCCTACGAGCAGTACTTC.

J is TRBJ2-5 and V is TRBV3-1 (or the pseudogene TRBV3-2); D unclear. Trimming removed 3 bases at V and 6 bases at J, with 14 bases between. The CDR3 has 14 amino acids. Germline V gene lookup returns CDR1 LGHDT and CDR2 YNNKEL (reference sequence). CDR3 amino acids: CASSHTGRPKTQYF. In DNA, the CDR3 is TGTGCCAGCAGCCACACCGGACGGCCGAAGACCCAGTACTTC.

The chain carries TRBV4-1 and TRBJ2-6; unclear D gene. The germline V and J ends were trimmed by 0 bases and 0 bases, with 9 bases remaining between them. The CDR3 runs to 17 residues. The germline V gene encodes CDR1 MGHRA and CDR2 YSYEKL. The CDR3 protein is CASSQETRTSGANVLTF. CDR3 coding DNA: TGCGCCAGCAGCCAAGAAACGCGGACCTCTGGGGCCAACGTCCTGACTTTC.

This chain joins TRBV30 and TRBJ1-2; D gene ambiguous. CDR1 is GTSNPN, CDR2 SVGIG, per germline (reference sequence). This CDR3 has 16 residues. V was trimmed by 4 bases and J by 0 bases, leaving 18 bases between them. CDR3 in amino acids: CAWMPRMRGPNYGYTF. The CDR3 nucleotides read TGTGCCTGGATGCCCAGAATGAGAGGCCCTAACTATGGCTACACCTTC.

This chain uses TRBV19 with TRBJ1-2; 8 bases map to TRBD1. Trimming removed 9 bases from V and 6 bases from J; junction bases left unmatched: 9. Per the germline V gene, CDR1 is LNHDA and CDR2 is SQIVND (reference sequence). This CDR3 region has 13 residues. As DNA, the CDR3 is TGTGCCAGCCGCGGACAGGGATCTGATGGCTACACCTTC. It yields the protein CASRGQGSDGYTF.

The chain joins TRBV3-1 (or the pseudogene TRBV3-2) to TRBJ1-3; D is ambiguous. The CDR3 covers 14 residues. V gave up 4 bases and J gave up 2 bases, with 9 bases separating them. Per germline, CDR1 LGHDT and CDR2 YNNKEL (reference sequence). CDR3 sequence (DNA): TGTGCCAGCAGCCCGGGAGAGGCTGGAAACACCATATATTTT. Protein sequence: CASSPGEAGNTIYF.

This CDR3 is CASSLASGGEGTEAFF. The CDR3 DNA sequence: TGTGCCAGCAGCTTGGCGTCAGGGGGCGAGGGCACTGAAGCTTTCTTT. This chain uses TRBV7-6 with TRBJ1-1, with 8 bases aligning to TRBD1. The germline CDR1 and CDR2 sequences are SGHVS and FNYEAQ. The CDR3 is 16 amino acids. V trimming: 3 bases; J trimming: 4 bases; junction bases outside the gene matches: 10.

The V call is TRBV11-2, the J call TRBJ1-3; D gene unclear. The germline V and J ends were trimmed by 1 base and 2 bases, with 15 bases remaining between them. Germline CDR1 and CDR2: SGHAT and FQNNGV. The CDR3 length is 17 residues. The CDR3 DNA sequence: TGTGCCAGCAGCTTAGTCCCCCCGGGGATGGCTGGAAACACCATATATTTT. Translation: CASSLVPPGMAGNTIYF.

This chain links TRBV18 with TRBJ1-2; 7 bases map to TRBD1. The CDR3 sequence is 13 residues long. Germline CDR1 reads KGHSH; CDR2 reads LQKENI. V was clipped by 8 bases and J by 2 bases; unmatched bases: 5. The CDR3 DNA reads as TGTGCCAGCCGTACAGGGGCCAACTATGGCTACACCTTC. The encoded protein is CASRTGANYGYTF.

The chain uses TRBV7-2 and TRBJ2-1; no reliable D call. CDR1 is SGHTA, CDR2 FQGNSA, per germline. Deletions cut 1 base from V and 7 bases from J, with 8 bases between. The CDR3 extends over 13 amino acids. For the CDR3, the DNA is TGTGCCAGCAGCTTAGAAGGGTTAAATGAGCAGTTCTTC. This sequence encodes CASSLEGLNEQFF.

The CDR3: CASSPYLPTEGNTEAFF. For the CDR3, the DNA is TGCGCCAGCAGCCCCTACCTTCCGACAGAGGGGAACACTGAAGCTTTCTTT. The chain has TRBV5-1 and TRBJ1-1; D is perhaps TRBD1 (5 bases). V shed 4 bases and J shed 1 base, with 20 bases lying between them. There are 17 residues in the CDR3. Germline V lookup: CDR1 SGHRS, CDR2 YFSETQ.

This clone was detected a few times. V usage is TRBV19 and J usage is TRBJ2-7; possibly TRBD2 for D (6 bases). CDR1 is LNHDA, CDR2 SQIVND, per germline (reference sequence). The length of the CDR3 is 15 residues. Trimming stripped 5 bases from V and 5 bases from J, with 19 bases between. The DNA for the CDR3 is TGTGCCAGTAGTTCCCGTGGCGGGGAACTCGACGAGCAGTACTTC. Translating gives CASSSRGGELDEQYF.

The CDR3 loop reads CAISDPTGAGEKLFF. The CDR3 DNA is TGTGCCATCAGTGATCCGACAGGGGCGGGTGAAAAACTGTTTTTT. The rearrangement uses TRBV10-3 and TRBJ1-4, with 8 bases matching TRBD1. The V gene end was trimmed by 3 bases and the J gene end by 7 bases; junction bases not matched to a gene: 7. The CDR3 extends over 15 amino acids. Germline V lookup: CDR1 ENHRY, CDR2 SYGVKD.

Notes on this clone: The sample contains more than one DNA sequence encoding this CDR3. This sequence joins TRBV5-4 and TRBJ2-7; TRBD2 aligns across 10 bases. V shed 0 bases and J 1 base; nucleotides not matched to a gene: 4. Germline CDR1 is SGHNT and CDR2 is YYREEE (reference sequence). The CDR3 covers 16 residues. CDR3: CASSLGASGGSYEQYF. Here the CDR3 DNA reads TGTGCCAGCAGCTTGGGGGCTAGCGGGGGATCCTACGAGCAGTACTTC. Filled out from reference TRBV5-4 and TRBJ2-7, the complete variable domain reads ETGVTQSPTHLIKTRGQQVTLRCSSQSGHNTVSWYQQALGQGPQFIFQYYREEENGRGNFPPRFSGLQFPNYSSELNVNALELDDSALYLCASSLGASGGSYEQYFGPGTRLTVT.

The V call is TRBV24-1, the J call TRBJ2-1, with unresolved D. The V end was cut by 0 bases, the J end by 1 base, with 6 bases between. This CDR3 has 15 amino acids. Looked up from germline, CDR1 is KGHDR and CDR2 is SFDVKD. CDR3 in amino acids: CATSDLGSSYNEQFF. The CDR3 DNA reads TGTGCCACCAGTGATTTGGGATCTTCCTACAATGAGCAGTTCTTC.

V and J are TRBV7-7 and TRBJ2-3; possible D gene TRBD1, 6 bases. The length of the CDR3 is 15 residues. Per germline, CDR1 SSHAT and CDR2 FNYEAQ (reference sequence). V lost 1 base, J lost 2 bases, and 10 bases lay in between. CDR3: CASSLEGTPTDTQYF. DNA of the CDR3: TGTGCCAGCAGCTTAGAGGGGACACCCACAGATACGCAGTATTTT.

V gene TRBV5-8 combines with J gene TRBJ1-5, with unresolved D. CDR1 and CDR2 (germline): SGHTS, YDEGEE. This CDR3 comprises 13 residues. Trimming left V 0 bases short and J 5 bases short, with 6 bases between. The CDR3 DNA reads TGTGCCAGCAGCTTGGCCAGCGATCAGCCCCAGCATTTT. Translating it yields CASSLASDQPQHF.

This chain links TRBV6-5 with TRBJ1-2; D call uncertain. The CDR3 is 12 amino acids. Trimming removed 7 bases at V and 5 bases at J, with 11 bases between. Germline-derived CDR1 and CDR2 are MNHEY and SVGAGI. CDR3 nucleotides: TGTGCCAGCACCCTTACATCTTATGGCTACACCTTC. This gives the protein CASTLTSYGYTF.

This clone has only one observation. The J gene is TRBJ2-4, the V gene TRBV7-2; TRBD2 aligns across 11 bases. This CDR3 spans 17 amino acids. After removal of 7 bases from V and 0 bases from J, the junction contained 8 bases not matched to a gene. Germline assignment: CDR1 SGHTA and CDR2 FQGNSA. The chain's CDR3 is CASTFSGGAIAKNIQYF. In DNA form, the CDR3 reads TGTGCCAGCACCTTTAGCGGGGGGGCCATAGCCAAAAACATTCAGTACTTC.

The chain uses TRBV6-5 and TRBJ1-2; 11 bases are shared with TRBD1. The V gene end was trimmed by 7 bases and the J gene end by 7 bases; junction bases not matched to a gene: 8. Germline lookup yields CDR1 MNHEY and CDR2 SVGAGI. There are 14 residues in the CDR3. This CDR3 reads CASTVTGTGGGYTF. CDR3 nucleotides: TGTGCCAGCACCGTTACCGGGACAGGGGGTGGCTACACCTTC.